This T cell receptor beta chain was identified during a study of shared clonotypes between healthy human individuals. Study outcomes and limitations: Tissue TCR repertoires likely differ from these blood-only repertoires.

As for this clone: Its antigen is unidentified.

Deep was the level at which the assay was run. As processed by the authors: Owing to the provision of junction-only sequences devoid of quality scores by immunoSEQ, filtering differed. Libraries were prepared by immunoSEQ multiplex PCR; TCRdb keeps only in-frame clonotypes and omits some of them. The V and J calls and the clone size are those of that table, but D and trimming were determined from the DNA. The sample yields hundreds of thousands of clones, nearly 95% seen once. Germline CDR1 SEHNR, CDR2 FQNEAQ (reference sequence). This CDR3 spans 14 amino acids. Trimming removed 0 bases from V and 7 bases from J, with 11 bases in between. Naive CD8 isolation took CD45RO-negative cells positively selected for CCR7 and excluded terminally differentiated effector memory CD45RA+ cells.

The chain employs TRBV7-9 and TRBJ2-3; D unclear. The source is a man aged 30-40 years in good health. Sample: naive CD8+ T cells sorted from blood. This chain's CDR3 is CASSLAEKGHTQYF. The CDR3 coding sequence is TGTGCCAGCAGCTTAGCGGAAAAGGGTCATACGCAGTATTTT.